The T cell receptor beta chain under discussion was sequenced for a study of human T cells and chemical hapten exposure. J gave up 4 bases and V 5 bases, and 4 bases lay outside the gene matches. Germline CDR1 reads MNHEY; CDR2 reads SVGEGT. This CDR3 spans 15 amino acids. Study-wide points: Counts of TCRs above 1 in 1000 frequency stayed unchanged with DPC sensitization. The study found expanded TCRs formed significantly more large CDR3 similarity clusters than controls.

Many counts were recorded for this clonotype. Its antigen is undetermined. The time point here: patch test 2, 6 weeks after DPC sensitization. Treatment specified: therapeutic diphenylcyclopropenone sensitization with weekly scalp DPC. The study drew its donors from alopecia patients who were 18 to 70 years old and suitable for DPC. MiXCR was run by TCRdb on the RACE reads, yielding one entry per CDR3 protein. The sample shows some 79,000 distinct CDR3 sequences, 8.5% to 12% of them seen only once. The material sequenced was whole blood, taken in connection with sensitization to the hapten diphenylcyclopropenone (DPC). This sequence originates from a woman aged 45-65 years with alopecia areata. Some clones in this sample may be carry-over from other donors' samples. The V and J genes are TRBV6-2 or TRBV6-3 and TRBJ2-1, with 11 nucleotides matching TRBD2. The CDR3 region has the DNA TGTGCCAGCAGTGCAACTAGCGGGAGATACAATGAGCAGTTCTTC. Its translation: CASSATSGRYNEQFF.